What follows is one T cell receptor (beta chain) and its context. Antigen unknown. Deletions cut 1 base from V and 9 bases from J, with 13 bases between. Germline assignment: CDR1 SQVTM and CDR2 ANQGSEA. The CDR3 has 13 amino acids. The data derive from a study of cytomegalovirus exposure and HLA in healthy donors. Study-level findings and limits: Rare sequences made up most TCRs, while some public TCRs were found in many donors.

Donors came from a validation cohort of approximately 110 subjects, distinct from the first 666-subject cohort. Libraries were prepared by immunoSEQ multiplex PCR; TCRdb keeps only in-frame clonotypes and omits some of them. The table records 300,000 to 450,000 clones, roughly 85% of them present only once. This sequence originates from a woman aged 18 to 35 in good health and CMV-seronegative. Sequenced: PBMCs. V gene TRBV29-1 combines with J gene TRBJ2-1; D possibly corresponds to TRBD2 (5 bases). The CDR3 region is CSVEVERRGEQFF. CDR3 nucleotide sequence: TGCAGCGTTGAAGTCGAGCGCCGGGGTGAGCAGTTCTTC.